Sequencing of this TCR beta chain was carried out in a study of lymphopenia after photon versus proton radiotherapy. Generated by immunoSEQ multiplex PCR, the TCRdb table keeps only in-frame clones and is missing some. In the table there are around 19,000 clones, 84% of which are singletons. Findings and limits, study-wide: A bigger post-nadir fall in TCR diversity correlated inversely with survival time in deceased patients.

This clone was observed a single time. What it binds is unknown. Specimen: peripheral blood, collected from a patient treated with photon-based radiotherapy. This clonotype was obtained from a woman aged 50 to 60 with pancreatic cancer.

CDR3 in amino acids: CASSLSTSGRINNEQFF. The CDR3 region has the DNA TGCGCCAGCAGCTTGTCAACTAGCGGGAGGATAAACAATGAGCAGTTCTTC. The J gene is TRBJ2-1, the V gene TRBV5-1, with 12 positions matching TRBD2. Trimming took 1 base from V and 5 from J; bases not matched to a gene: 7. The length of the CDR3 is 17 residues. Per germline, CDR1 SGHRS and CDR2 YFSETQ.